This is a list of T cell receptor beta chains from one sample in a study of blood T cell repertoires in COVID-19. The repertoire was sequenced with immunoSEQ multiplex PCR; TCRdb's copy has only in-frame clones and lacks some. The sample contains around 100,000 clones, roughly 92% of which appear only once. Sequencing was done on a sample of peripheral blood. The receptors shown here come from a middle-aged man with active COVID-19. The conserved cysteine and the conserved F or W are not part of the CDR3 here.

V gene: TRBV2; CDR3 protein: ASKLASPSTDTQY
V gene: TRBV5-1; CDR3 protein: ASSLSVSGANVLT
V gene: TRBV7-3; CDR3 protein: ASSPTGTGNSEQF
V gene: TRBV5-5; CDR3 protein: ASSSDSTLGGPTYGYT
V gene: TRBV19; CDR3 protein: ASTTGLSNTEAF
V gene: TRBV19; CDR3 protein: ASSISQGYQPQH
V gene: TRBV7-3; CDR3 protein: ASTPAEGAEAF
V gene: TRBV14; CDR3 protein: ASSLTGVNEKLF
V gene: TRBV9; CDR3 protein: ASSVRTGDSEQY
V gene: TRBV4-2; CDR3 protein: ASSLTSGTSGVNEQF
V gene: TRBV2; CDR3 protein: ASSASPYEQY
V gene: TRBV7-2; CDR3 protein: ASSLGVGGRTDTQY
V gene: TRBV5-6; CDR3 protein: ASSPGTAYNEQF
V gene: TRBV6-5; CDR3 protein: ASSKRGSYNEQF
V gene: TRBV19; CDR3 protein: ASSIVGNSWTSGRRGNEQF
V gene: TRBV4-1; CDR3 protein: ASSQVAGPDYEQY
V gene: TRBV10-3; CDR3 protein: AISAGTPYGYT
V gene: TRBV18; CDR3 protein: ASSPTGQTNYGYT
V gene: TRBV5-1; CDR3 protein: ASSLVEGGEKLF
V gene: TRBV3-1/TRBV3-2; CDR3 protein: ASSPLAGGGDEQF
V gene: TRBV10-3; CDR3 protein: AIRADSGMKGYEQY
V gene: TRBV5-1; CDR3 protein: ASSLDSSSYNEQF
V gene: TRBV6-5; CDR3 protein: ASSLAPSQPQH
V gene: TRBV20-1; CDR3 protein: SASSGSMYNEQF
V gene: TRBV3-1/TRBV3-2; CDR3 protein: ASSQETSGGQETQY
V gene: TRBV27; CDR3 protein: ASSPRTGGNNSPLH
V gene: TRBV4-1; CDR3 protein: ASSQDSGGRYNEQF
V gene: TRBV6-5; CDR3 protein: ASNSGRAGELF
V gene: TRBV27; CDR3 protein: ASSLGGNTEAF
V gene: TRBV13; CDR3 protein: ASSVLTDTQY
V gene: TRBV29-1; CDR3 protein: SVVGGARDFDTQY
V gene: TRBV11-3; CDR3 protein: ASSPGQNTGELF
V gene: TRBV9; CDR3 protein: ASTPDRDTDTQY
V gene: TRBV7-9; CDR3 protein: ASSLDLVFTSSYNEQF
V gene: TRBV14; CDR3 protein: ASSQAGFGYT
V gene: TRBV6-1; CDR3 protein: ASSDRGFGELF
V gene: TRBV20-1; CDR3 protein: SAPLIDTQY
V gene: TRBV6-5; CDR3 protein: ASSYSGRRTSPLH
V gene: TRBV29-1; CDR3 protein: SVEKSGKGEF
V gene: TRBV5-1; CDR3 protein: ASSLGPAGDNSPLH
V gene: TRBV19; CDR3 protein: ASSIGGEGADTQY
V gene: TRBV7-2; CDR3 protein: ASSEDHRVGEQF
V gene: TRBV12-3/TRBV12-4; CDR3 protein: ASGGFEKLF
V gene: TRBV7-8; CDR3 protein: ASSTRTGPRYGYT
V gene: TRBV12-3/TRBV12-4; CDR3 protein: ASSFSTFGEQY
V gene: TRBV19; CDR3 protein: ASSPSWRGGKETQY
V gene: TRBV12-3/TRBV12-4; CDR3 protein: ASSGEGNTEAF